The entry below gives a single T cell receptor (beta chain) sequence along with its context. This sample was included in a study of CD8 T cells in Susac syndrome. Per germline, CDR1 DFQATT and CDR2 SNEGSKA (reference sequence). The CDR3 extends over 17 amino acids. Trimming cost V 0 bases and J 4 bases; bases outside gene matches: 12. After extraction with the RNeasy kit, roughly 0.5 to 1 ug of the RNA was reverse transcribed using random hexamers. Each CDR3 protein is one row after TCRdb ran MiXCR on the immunoSEQ multiplex PCR reads. Of 200,000 to 250,000 distinct CDR3 sequences in the sample, around 95% were seen once. TCR beta from blood CD8+ and CD4+ T cells was sequenced.

The source material was CD4+ T cells from PBMCs. The J gene is TRBJ2-7, the V gene TRBV20-1; 10 nucleotides line up with TRBD2. This clonotype was obtained from a human donor with multiple sclerosis. CDR3 region: CSAREAGGGTSRYEQYF. In DNA form, the CDR3 reads TGCAGTGCTAGAGAAGCGGGAGGGGGGACTAGCCGGTACGAGCAGTACTTC.